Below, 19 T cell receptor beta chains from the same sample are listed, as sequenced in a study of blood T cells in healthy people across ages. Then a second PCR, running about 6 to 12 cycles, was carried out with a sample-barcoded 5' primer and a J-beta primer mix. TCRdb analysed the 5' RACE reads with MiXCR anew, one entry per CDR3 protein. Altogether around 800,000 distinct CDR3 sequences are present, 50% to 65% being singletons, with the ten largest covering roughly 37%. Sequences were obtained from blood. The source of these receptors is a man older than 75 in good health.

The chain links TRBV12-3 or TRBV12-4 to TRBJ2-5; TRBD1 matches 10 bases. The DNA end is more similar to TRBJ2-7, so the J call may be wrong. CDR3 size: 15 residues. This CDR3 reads CASSLDRGRISEQYF. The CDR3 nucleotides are TGTGCCAGCAGCCTCGACAGGGGGCGCATCTCCGAGCAGTACTTC.

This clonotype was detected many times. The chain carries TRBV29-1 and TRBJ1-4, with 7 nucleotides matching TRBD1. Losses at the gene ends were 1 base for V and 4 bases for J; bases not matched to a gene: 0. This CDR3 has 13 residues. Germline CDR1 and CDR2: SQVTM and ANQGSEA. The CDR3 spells CSVEGDSNEKLFF. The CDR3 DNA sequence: TGCAGCGTTGAAGGGGACAGTAATGAAAAACTGTTTTTT.

DNA of the CDR3: TGTGCCATCAGAAACAGGGGGCGGGAGACCCAGTACTTC. It codes for CAIRNRGRETQYF. The rearrangement links TRBV10-3 to TRBJ2-5; 9 bases fit TRBD1. V trimming: 6 bases; J trimming: 5 bases; junction bases outside the gene matches: 4. The CDR3 has 13 residues. Germline V gene lookup returns CDR1 ENHRY and CDR2 SYGVKD.

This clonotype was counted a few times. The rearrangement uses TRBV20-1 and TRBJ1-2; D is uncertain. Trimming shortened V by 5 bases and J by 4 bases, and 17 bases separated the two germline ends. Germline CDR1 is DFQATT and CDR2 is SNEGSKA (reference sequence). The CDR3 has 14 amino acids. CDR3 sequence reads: CSAVRASEGYGYTF. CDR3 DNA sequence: TGCAGTGCTGTCCGGGCCTCTGAGGGCTATGGCTACACCTTC.

The CDR3 nucleotides are TGTGCCACCAGTGATCCCGGACGGACTAGCGATGAGCAGTACTTC. Translated: CATSDPGRTSDEQYF. This sequence joins TRBV24-1 and TRBJ2-5; 9 bases match TRBD2. With V trimmed by 3 bases and J by 11 bases, 12 bases remained unmatched. CDR1 and CDR2 (germline): KGHDR, SFDVKD. The CDR3 has 15 residues.

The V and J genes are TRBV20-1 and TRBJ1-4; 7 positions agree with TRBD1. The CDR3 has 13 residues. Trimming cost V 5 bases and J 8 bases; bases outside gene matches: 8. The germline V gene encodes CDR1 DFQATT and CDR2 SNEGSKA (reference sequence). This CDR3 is CSAEYRGPEKLFF. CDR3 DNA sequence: TGCAGTGCTGAGTACAGGGGACCCGAAAAACTGTTTTTT.

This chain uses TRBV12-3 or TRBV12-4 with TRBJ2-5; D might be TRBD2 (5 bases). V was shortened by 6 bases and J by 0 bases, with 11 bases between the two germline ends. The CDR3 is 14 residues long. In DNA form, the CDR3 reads TGTGCCAGCAGCCCCGGGAAGCACCAAGAGACCCAGTACTTC. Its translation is CASSPGKHQETQYF.

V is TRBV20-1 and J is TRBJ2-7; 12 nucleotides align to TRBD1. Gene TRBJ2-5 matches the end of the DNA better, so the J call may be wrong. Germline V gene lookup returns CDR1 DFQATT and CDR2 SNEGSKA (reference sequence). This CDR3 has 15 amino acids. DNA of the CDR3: TGCAGTGCAGGGACAGGGGGCGGGTCAGAGGAGACCCAGTACTTC. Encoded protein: CSAGTGGGSEETQYF.

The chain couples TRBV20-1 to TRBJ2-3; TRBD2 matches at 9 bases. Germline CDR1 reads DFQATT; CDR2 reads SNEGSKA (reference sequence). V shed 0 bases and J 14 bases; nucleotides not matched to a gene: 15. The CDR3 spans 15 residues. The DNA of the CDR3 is TGCAGTGCTAGAGACCCTAGCGGGATAGGCAGATACGCGTATTTT. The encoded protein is CSARDPSGIGRYAYF.

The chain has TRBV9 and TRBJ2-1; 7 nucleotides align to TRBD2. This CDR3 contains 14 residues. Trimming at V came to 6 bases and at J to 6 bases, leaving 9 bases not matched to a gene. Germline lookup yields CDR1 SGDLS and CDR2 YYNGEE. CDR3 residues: CASNPSGDVNEQFF. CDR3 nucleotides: TGTGCCAGCAATCCTAGCGGAGATGTCAATGAGCAGTTCTTC. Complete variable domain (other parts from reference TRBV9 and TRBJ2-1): DSGVTQTPKHLITATGQRVTLRCSPRSGDLSVYWYQQSLDQGLQFLIQYYNGEERAKGNILERFSAQQFPDLHSELNLSSLELGDSALYFCASNPSGDVNEQFFGPGTRLTVL.

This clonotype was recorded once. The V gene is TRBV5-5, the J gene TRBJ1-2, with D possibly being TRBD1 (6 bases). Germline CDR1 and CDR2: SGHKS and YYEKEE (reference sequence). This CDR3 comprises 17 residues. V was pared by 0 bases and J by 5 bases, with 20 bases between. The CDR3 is CASSLEGQGWPLYGYTF. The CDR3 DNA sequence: TGTGCCAGCAGCTTGGAGGGCCAGGGGTGGCCTCTATATGGCTACACCTTC.

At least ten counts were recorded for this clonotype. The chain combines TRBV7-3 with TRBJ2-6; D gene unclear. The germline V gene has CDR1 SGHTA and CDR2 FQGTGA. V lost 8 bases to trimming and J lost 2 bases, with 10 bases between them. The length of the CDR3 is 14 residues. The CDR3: CASSKTPGANVLTF. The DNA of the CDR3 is TGTGCCAGCTCCAAGACCCCTGGGGCCAACGTCCTGACTTTC.

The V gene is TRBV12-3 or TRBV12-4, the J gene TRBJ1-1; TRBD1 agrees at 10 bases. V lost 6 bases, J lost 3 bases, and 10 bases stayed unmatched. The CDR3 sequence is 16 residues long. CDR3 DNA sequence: TGTGCCAGCAGCCCCGGGACAGGGGCTTTTGACACTGAAGCTTTCTTT. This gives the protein CASSPGTGAFDTEAFF.

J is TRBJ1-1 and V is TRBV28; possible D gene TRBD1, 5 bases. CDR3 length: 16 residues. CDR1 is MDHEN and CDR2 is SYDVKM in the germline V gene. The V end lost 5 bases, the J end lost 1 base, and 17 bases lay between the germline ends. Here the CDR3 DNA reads TGTGCCAGCAGTGCCCTCTTTGGGGGGTGGAACACTGAAGCTTTCTTT. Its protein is CASSALFGGWNTEAFF.

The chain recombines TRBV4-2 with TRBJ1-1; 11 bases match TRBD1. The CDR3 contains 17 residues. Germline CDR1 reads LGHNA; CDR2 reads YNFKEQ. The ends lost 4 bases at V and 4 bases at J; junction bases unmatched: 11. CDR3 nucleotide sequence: TGTGCCAGCAGCCCCCTGGCGGGACAGGGGGTGGGCACTGAAGCTTTCTTT. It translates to CASSPLAGQGVGTEAFF.

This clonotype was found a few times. The CDR3 loop reads CASTPELSGANVLTF. The DNA for the CDR3 is TGTGCCAGCACCCCGGAGCTCTCTGGGGCCAACGTCCTGACTTTC. The rearrangement joins TRBV3-1 to TRBJ2-6; D uncertain. The CDR3 sequence is 15 residues long. The V gene's germline CDR1 is LGHDT and CDR2 YNNKEL (reference sequence). Trimming removed 7 bases at V and 0 bases at J, with 10 bases between.

The CDR3 reads CASNLGGLVGYTF. The CDR3 nucleotides are TGTGCCAGCAACCTTGGGGGGCTGGTTGGCTACACCTTC. V gene TRBV12-3 or TRBV12-4 combines with J gene TRBJ1-2, with D perhaps TRBD1 (6 bases). This CDR3 has 13 amino acids. Trimming left V 7 bases short and J 7 bases short, with 16 bases between.

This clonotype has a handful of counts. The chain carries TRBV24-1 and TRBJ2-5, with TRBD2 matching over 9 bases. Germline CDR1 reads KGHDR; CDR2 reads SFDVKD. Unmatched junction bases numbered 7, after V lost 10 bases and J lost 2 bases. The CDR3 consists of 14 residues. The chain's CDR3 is CATRPSGTQETQYF. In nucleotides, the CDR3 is TGTGCCACACGGCCTAGCGGGACACAAGAGACCCAGTACTTC.

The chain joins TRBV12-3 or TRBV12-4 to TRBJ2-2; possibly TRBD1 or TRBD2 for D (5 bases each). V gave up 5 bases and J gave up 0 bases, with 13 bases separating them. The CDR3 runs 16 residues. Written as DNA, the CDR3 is TGTGCCAGCAGTAAGGGGACGGTCGCGAACACCGGGGAGCTGTTTTTT. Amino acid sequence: CASSKGTVANTGELFF.